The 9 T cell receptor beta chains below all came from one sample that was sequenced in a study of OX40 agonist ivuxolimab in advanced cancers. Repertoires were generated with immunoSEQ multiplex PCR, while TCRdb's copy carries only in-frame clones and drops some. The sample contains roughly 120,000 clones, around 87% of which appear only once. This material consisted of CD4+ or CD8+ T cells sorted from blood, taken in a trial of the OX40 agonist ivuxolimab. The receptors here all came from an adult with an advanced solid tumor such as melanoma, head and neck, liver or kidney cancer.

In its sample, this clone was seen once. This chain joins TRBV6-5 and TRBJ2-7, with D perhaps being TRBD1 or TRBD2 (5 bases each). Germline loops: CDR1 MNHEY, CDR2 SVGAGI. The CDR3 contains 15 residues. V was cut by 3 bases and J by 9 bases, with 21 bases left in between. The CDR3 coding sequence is TGTGCCAGCAGTTATGATCTTGGGGGTGGTTGGATGCAGTACTTC. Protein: CASSYDLGGGWMQYF.

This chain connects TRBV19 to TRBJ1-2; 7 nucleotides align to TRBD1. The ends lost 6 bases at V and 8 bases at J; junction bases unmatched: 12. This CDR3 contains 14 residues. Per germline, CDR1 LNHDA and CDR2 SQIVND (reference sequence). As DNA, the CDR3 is TGTGCCAGTAGCCCTCTTGACAGGGAAAGCGGCTACACCTTC. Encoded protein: CASSPLDRESGYTF.

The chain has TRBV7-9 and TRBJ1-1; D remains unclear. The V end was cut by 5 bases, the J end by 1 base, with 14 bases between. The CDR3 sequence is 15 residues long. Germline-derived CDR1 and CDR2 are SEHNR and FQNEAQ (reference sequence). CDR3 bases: TGTGCCAGCAGCCCCCCTCTGGGAAAGAACACTGAAGCTTTCTTT. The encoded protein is CASSPPLGKNTEAFF. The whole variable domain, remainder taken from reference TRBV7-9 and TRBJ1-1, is DTGVSQNPRHKITKRGQNVTFRCDPISEHNRLYWYRQTLGQGPEFLTYFQNEAQLEKSRLLSDRFSAERPKGSFSTLEIQRTEQGDSAMYLCASSPPLGKNTEAFFGQGTRLTVV.

The CDR3 DNA sequence: TGTGCCAGCAGCTCCACTGCAGCGGAGGCAAACACCATATATTTT. Encoded protein: CASSSTAAEANTIYF. The chain uses TRBV7-2 and TRBJ1-3; D is ambiguous. Looked up from germline, CDR1 is SGHTA and CDR2 is FQGNSA. This CDR3 comprises 15 residues. V lost 4 bases and J lost 6, with 16 bases in between.

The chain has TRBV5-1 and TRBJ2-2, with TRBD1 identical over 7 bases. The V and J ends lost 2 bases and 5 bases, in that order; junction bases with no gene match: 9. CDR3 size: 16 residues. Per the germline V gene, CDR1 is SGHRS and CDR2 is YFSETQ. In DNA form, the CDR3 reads TGCGCCAGCAGCTTTACGGGACAGCAACAAACCGGGGAGCTGTTTTTT. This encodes CASSFTGQQQTGELFF.

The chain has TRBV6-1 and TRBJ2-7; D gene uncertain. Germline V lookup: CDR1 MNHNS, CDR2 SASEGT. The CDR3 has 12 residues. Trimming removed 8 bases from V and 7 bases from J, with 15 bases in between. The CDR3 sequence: CASGWRNMEQYF. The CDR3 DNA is TGTGCCAGCGGGTGGAGAAATATGGAGCAGTACTTC.

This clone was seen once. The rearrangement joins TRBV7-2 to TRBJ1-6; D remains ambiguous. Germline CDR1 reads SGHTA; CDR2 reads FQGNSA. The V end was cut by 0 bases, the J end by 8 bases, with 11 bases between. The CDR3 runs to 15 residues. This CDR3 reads CASSLARALDSPLHF. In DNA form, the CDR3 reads TGTGCCAGCAGCTTAGCCCGGGCCCTCGATTCACCCCTCCACTTT.

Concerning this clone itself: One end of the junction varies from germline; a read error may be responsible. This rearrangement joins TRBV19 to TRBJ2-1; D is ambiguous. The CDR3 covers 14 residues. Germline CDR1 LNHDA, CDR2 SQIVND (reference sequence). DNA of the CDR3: TGTGCCAGTAGTATACCCCCCTCCGACAATGAGCAGTTCTTC. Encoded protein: CASSIPPSDNEQFF.

The DNA of the CDR3 is TGTGCCAGCAGCTTAAAGGGCGGACTCCCACCCAACAATGAGCAGTTCTTC. It codes for CASSLKGGLPPNNEQFF. The chain employs TRBV11-3 and TRBJ2-1; the D gene is possibly TRBD2 (5 bases). Trimming removed 2 bases at V and 5 bases at J, with 19 bases between. Germline V gene sequence: CDR1 SGHNT, CDR2 YENEEA. This CDR3 has 17 amino acids.